Below, 6 T cell receptor beta chains from the same sample are listed, as sequenced in a study of T cell repertoires in cytomegalovirus infection. Antigens for these TCRs are unknown. TCRdb re-called the reads with MiXCR, one entry per CDR3 protein. This repertoire shows fewer than 900,000 distinct CDR3 sequences, about 28% found once; its top ten account for over 10%. The source was cultured CD8+ T cells from PBMCs, collected from culture after CMV antigen stimulation. These receptors all stem from a human donor in good health (CMV status not recorded). Some clones in this sample may be carry-over from other donors' samples.

This clonotype was seen ten or more times. The rearrangement uses TRBV7-6 and TRBJ1-4; D is unresolved. The CDR3 is 12 residues long. Germline CDR1 is SGHVS and CDR2 is FNYEAQ. V was shortened by 6 bases and J by 4 bases, with 6 bases between the two germline ends. The CDR3 nucleotides read TGTGCCAGCAGGACCATTAATGAAAAACTGTTTTTT. Amino acid sequence: CASRTINEKLFF.

V gene TRBV24-1 combines with J gene TRBJ2-3, with TRBD2 identical over 8 bases. J gave up 2 bases and V 4 bases, and 7 bases lay outside the gene matches. This CDR3 has 16 amino acids. Germline V lookup: CDR1 KGHDR, CDR2 SFDVKD. CDR3 loop: CATSDSRGGLTDTQYF. The CDR3 nucleotides are TGTGCCACCAGTGACTCCCGGGGGGGCCTCACAGATACGCAGTATTTT.

This clonotype has only one observation. The chain is built from TRBV19 and TRBJ1-1; 9 nucleotides agree with TRBD1. Trimming at V came to 5 bases and at J to 7 bases, leaving 11 bases not matched to a gene. This CDR3 region has 15 residues. Germline V gene data show CDR1 as LNHDA and CDR2 as SQIVND (reference sequence). CDR3 coding DNA: TGTGCCAGTAGTGCCTCCACAGGGGGCGCGGGTGAAGCTTTCTTT. Translation gives CASSASTGGAGEAFF.

The chain employs TRBV19 and TRBJ1-1; 7 nucleotides match TRBD1. The CDR3 has 13 residues. CDR1 LNHDA and CDR2 SQIVND come from the germline V gene (reference sequence). V lost 7 bases and J lost 5; bases outside the gene matches: 7. The CDR3 DNA reads as TGTGCCAGTACCTACAGGGGAGCTACTGAAGCTTTCTTT. It specifies CASTYRGATEAFF.

The chain uses TRBV27 and TRBJ2-1, with D possibly TRBD2 on 6 matching bases. The V gene lost 7 bases and the J gene lost 5 bases, with 12 bases spanning the gap. This CDR3 contains 13 residues. Per germline, CDR1 MNHEY and CDR2 SMNVEV (reference sequence). The CDR3 DNA reads TGTGCCAGCACTCTGGGGGGAGACAATGAGCAGTTCTTC. This codes for CASTLGGDNEQFF.

This chain connects TRBV27 to TRBJ1-5, with a tentative D call TRBD1 (5 bases). The V gene's germline CDR1 is MNHEY and CDR2 SMNVEV (reference sequence). V dropped 5 bases and J dropped 7 bases, with 15 bases sitting between them. The CDR3 runs 14 residues. The CDR3 loop is CASSVGTEHQPQHF. CDR3 DNA: TGTGCCAGCAGTGTGGGGACCGAGCACCAGCCCCAGCATTTT.